This TCR beta chain was recorded in a study of blood T cell repertoires in COVID-19 (dated by TCRdb to about 2020). Notes on the research overall: The collaborator samples originated in the United States, Italy and Spain and spanned the acute and convalescent phases of COVID-19. The prospective study material was composed of cDNA or gDNA derived from T cells, B-cell-depleted T cells, or PBMCs. The dataset comprised deeply sampled blood TCRbeta repertoires from subjects exposed to, actively infected with, or recovered from COVID-19. A freely available public database, intended as a resource for researchers studying the immune response to SARS-CoV-2, is where the repertoires were released. The samples were drawn from two sources: the first 160 participants of the ongoing ImmuneRACE study, and 1,254 subjects contributed by 6 global collaborators. Nearly every sample came with metadata listing a de-identified subject ID, COVID-19 status, age in years and sex. Where HLA class I and class II types were available, the types were taken from metadata supplied by the sample provider, not from assay-based typing.

Collaborating institutions collected whole blood in K2EDTA tubes following their own protocols. For TCRbeta analysis, collaborators shipped samples as frozen whole blood, isolated PBMCs, or DNA extracted from either of those sample types. CDR1 SNHLY and CDR2 FYNNEI are derived from the germline V gene. Its CDR3 holds 10 amino acids, cysteine through phenylalanine. This entry keeps only the CDR3 DNA: 30 bases, framed from base 1. The trim is 8 bases for V and 12 bases for J, with a gap of 11 bases between the germline ends. TCRbeta CDR3 regions were amplified from genomic DNA using the immunoSEQ Assay, a bias-controlled multiplex PCR. Concerning the study's data processing: Within the assay, amplification of reference gene primers was used to estimate how many nucleated cells each sample contained. Sequence reads were collapsed and filtered to measure the absolute abundance of every unique TCRbeta CDR3 rearrangement. Productive Simpson clonality was computed per sample as the square root of Simpson's diversity index over productive rearrangements. Drawn from immuneACCESS, this table holds only the in-frame rearrangements with V and J called that TCRdb kept. Clones are partly lost; checked studies trace under half to an unresolved V gene and leave the rest unexplained. V, J and clone size are those of that table, while D and trimming were read from the DNA. Within this sample are 40,000 to 50,000 clones, with about 88% of them counted one time only. Roughly 6.2% of the sample is taken by the ten largest.

In the case of this clone: Its antigen is still unknown. No base qualities exist here, and no much larger clone lies one base off it.

Study-level results and caveats: The amount of clinical and demographic metadata varied by source and participant and was provided uncurated.

The sample consisted of peripheral blood. This sequence uses TRBV2 and TRBJ2-1; a tentative D call is TRBD1 (6 bases match). This sequence originates from a human donor in a cohort sampled during active COVID-19. DNA sequence: TGTGCCAGCGATGGGGGCGGGCAGTTCTTC. This encodes CASDGGGQFF.